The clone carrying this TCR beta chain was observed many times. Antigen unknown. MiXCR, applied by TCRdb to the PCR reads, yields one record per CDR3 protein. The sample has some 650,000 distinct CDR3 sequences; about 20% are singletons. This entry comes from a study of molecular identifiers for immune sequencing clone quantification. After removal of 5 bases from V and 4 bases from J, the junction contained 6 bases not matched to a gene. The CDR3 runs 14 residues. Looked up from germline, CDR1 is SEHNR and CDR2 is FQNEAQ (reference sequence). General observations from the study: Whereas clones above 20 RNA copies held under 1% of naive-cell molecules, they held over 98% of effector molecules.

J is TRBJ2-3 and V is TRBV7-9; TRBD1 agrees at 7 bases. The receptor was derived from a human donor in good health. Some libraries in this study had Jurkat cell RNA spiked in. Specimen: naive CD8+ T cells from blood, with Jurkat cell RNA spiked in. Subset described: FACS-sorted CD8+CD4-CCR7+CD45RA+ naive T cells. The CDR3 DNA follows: TGTGCCAGCAGCAACGACAGGGAGCCAGATACGCAGTATTTT. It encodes CASSNDREPDTQYF.